The T cell receptor (beta chain) described here comes from a study of tumor-infiltrating lymphocytes in localized non-small cell lung cancer. Overall study context: Tumor tissue and non-adjacent uninvolved lung came from each patient. The study, taken as a whole, reports: Tumor T-cell fraction was not associated with recurrence-free survival.

This clone was observed a handful of times. Its antigen is still unknown. Sequencing was performed with immunoSEQ multiplex PCR; in TCRdb, only in-frame clones are kept and a portion is missing. There are about 24,000 clones in the sample; approximately 64% occur only once, and about 5.8% lies in the top ten. This CDR3 is 15 amino acids long. Germline CDR1 is MGHDK and CDR2 is SYGVNS. V was trimmed by 5 bases and J by 4 bases, leaving 17 bases between them. Sequencing was performed on lung tumor tissue. The rearrangement uses TRBV25-1 and TRBJ1-1; D possibly corresponds to TRBD1 (6 bases). This clonotype was obtained from a human donor with non-small cell lung cancer. The CDR3 nucleotides read TGTGCCAGCAGTCCTGACACAGGGAGAGGCACTGAAGCTTTCTTT. This sequence encodes CASSPDTGRGTEAFF.